This note documents a single T cell receptor beta chain sequence. These data come from a study of shared clonotypes between healthy human individuals. Sequencing was performed with immunoSEQ multiplex PCR; in TCRdb, only in-frame clones are kept and a portion is missing. This table holds 2.3 million or so clones, roughly 93% found once. Sequencing was carried out using naive CD4+ T cells from PBMCs. Noted subset: CD45RA+ positively selected. The receptor's source is a man aged 18 to 29 in good health. Some clones in this sample may be carry-over from other donors' samples.

The DNA for the CDR3 is TGTGCCAGCAGCCGCCGGGACAGGGGAAACAATGAGCAGTTCTTC. Its translation: CASSRRDRGNNEQFF. This chain uses TRBV5-4 with TRBJ2-1, with 10 bases that match TRBD1. Germline V gene data show CDR1 as SGHNT and CDR2 as YYREEE (reference sequence). This CDR3 contains 15 residues. J lost 5 bases, V lost 4 bases, and 6 bases had no gene match. The full variable domain, in which reference TRBV5-4 and TRBJ2-1 provide the parts outside the CDR3, is ETGVTQSPTHLIKTRGQQVTLRCSSQSGHNTVSWYQQALGQGPQFIFQYYREEENGRGNFPPRFSGLQFPNYSSELNVNALELDDSALYLCASSRRDRGNNEQFFGPGTRLTVL.